The 14 T cell receptor beta chains below were found in one sample sequenced in a study of T cell repertoires in cytomegalovirus infection. These receptors' antigens are unknown. TCRdb recomputed calls from the reads with MiXCR, one row per CDR3 protein. The data hold roughly 170,000 distinct CDR3 sequences, with about a fifth observed a single time. Sequencing used CD8+ T cells from cultured PBMCs, obtained from culture after CMV antigen stimulation. These receptors were obtained from a human donor in good health (CMV status not recorded). Some clones in this sample may be carry-over from other donors' samples.

The chain carries TRBV4-3 and TRBJ1-2; 7 bases line up with TRBD1. CDR3 length equals 14 residues. CDR1 is LGHNA and CDR2 is YSLEER in the germline V gene. With V trimmed by 4 bases and J by 3 bases, 5 bases remained unmatched. Here the CDR3 reads CASSRGGGDYGYTF. The CDR3 coding sequence is TGCGCCAGCAGCCGAGGAGGGGGCGACTATGGCTACACCTTC.

This clonotype was counted a few times. V usage is TRBV7-6 and J usage is TRBJ1-1, with 8 bases fitting TRBD1. With 4 bases clipped from V and 4 bases from J, the junction kept 5 bases outside the gene matches. This CDR3 region has 14 residues. Germline values: CDR1 SGHVS, CDR2 FNYEAQ. Here the CDR3 DNA reads TGTGCCAGCAGCTCCCGACAGGGGAGCACTGAAGCTTTCTTT. Its protein is CASSSRQGSTEAFF.

The V call is TRBV20-1, the J call TRBJ2-2, with D possibly matching TRBD2 (5 bases). The germline V gene has CDR1 DFQATT and CDR2 SNEGSKA (reference sequence). This CDR3 region has 15 residues. Trimming removed 0 bases from V and 0 bases from J, with 8 bases in between. CDR3 loop: CSARDLLANTGELFF. In DNA, the CDR3 is TGCAGTGCTAGAGATTTACTAGCGAACACCGGGGAGCTGTTTTTT.

The chain joins TRBV7-2 to TRBJ2-1, with 8 bases lining up with TRBD2. Trimming took 2 bases from V and 6 from J; bases not matched to a gene: 12. Germline-derived CDR1 and CDR2 are SGHTA and FQGNSA. The CDR3 sequence is 17 residues long. The CDR3 coding sequence is TGTGCCAGCAGCTTACGGTGGGCGGGGGGCCTACTCAATGAGCAGTTCTTC. This encodes CASSLRWAGGLLNEQFF.

In this sample, this clonotype turned up a few times. This rearrangement joins TRBV28 to TRBJ1-2; unclear D gene. The CDR3 has 14 residues. With 2 bases removed from V and 6 bases from J, the gap between germline ends came to 13 bases. From germline, CDR1 is MDHEN and CDR2 SYDVKM. As DNA, the CDR3 is TGTGCCAGCAGTTTACGAGGGAGTGGGAATGGCTACACCTTC. Protein sequence: CASSLRGSGNGYTF.

This clonotype was counted only a few times. The chain joins TRBV7-3 to TRBJ1-1; maybe TRBD1 (5 bases). Germline V gene lookup returns CDR1 SGHTA and CDR2 FQGTGA. The V and J ends lost 5 bases and 3 bases respectively, with 13 bases between them. CDR3 length: 14 amino acids. This chain's CDR3 is CASSPTGGYTEAFF. In nucleotides, the CDR3 is TGTGCCAGCAGCCCAACTGGGGGGTACACTGAAGCTTTCTTT.

As to this clonotype: The junction departs from the called germline gene at one end, perhaps through a read error. The rearrangement uses TRBV27 and TRBJ2-3, with D unresolved. There are 15 residues in the CDR3. The V gene's germline CDR1 is MNHEY and CDR2 SMNVEV (reference sequence). DNA for the CDR3: TGTGACAGCAGTTTATCATGGGGTATCACAGATACGCAGTATTTT. This gives the protein CDSSLSWGITDTQYF.

This sequence joins TRBV20-1 and TRBJ1-2; TRBD1 aligns across 11 bases. V was pared by 4 bases and J by 8 bases, with 12 bases of the junction left unmatched. CDR1 is DFQATT and CDR2 is SNEGSKA in the germline V gene (reference sequence). The CDR3 length is 15 residues. The CDR3 DNA reads as TGCAGTGCTACAATGGCCGGACAGGGGGCAAAGGGCTACACCTTC. Translation gives CSATMAGQGAKGYTF.

The V call is TRBV12-3 or TRBV12-4, the J call TRBJ1-5; D may be TRBD1 (6 bases). The CDR3 length is 15 residues. Trimming removed 4 bases at V and 4 bases at J, with 14 bases between. CDR3: CASSSRQDFNQPQHF. The CDR3 DNA is TGTGCCAGCAGTTCCCGACAGGATTTTAATCAGCCCCAGCATTTT.

The sample holds a few counts of this clonotype. Being one base from a much bigger clone, this may be a read error. The rearrangement joins TRBV28 to TRBJ2-3, with TRBD2 as a possible D gene (5 bases). The CDR3 length is 16 residues. Germline-derived CDR1 and CDR2 are MDHEN and SYDVKM. Trimming pared 3 bases from V and 3 bases from J, leaving 16 bases between. Here the CDR3 reads CASSFEVARRTDTQYF. The CDR3 DNA sequence: TGTGCCAGCAGTTTTGAGGTGGCGAGGAGGACAGATACGCAGTATTTT.

This clonotype was recorded a few times. The rearrangement joins TRBV24-1 to TRBJ2-7; no definite D call. From germline, CDR1 is KGHDR and CDR2 SFDVKD. The CDR3 loop spans 13 amino acids. The V and J ends lost 1 base and 0 bases respectively, with 3 bases between them. CDR3 in amino acids: CATSDLNSYEQYF. The DNA for the CDR3 is TGTGCCACCAGTGATTTAAACTCCTACGAGCAGTACTTC.

This rearrangement joins TRBV7-8 to TRBJ1-2, with D possibly being TRBD1 (5 bases). This CDR3 contains 14 residues. The germline CDR1 and CDR2 sequences are SGHVS and FQNEAQ. V lost 1 base and J lost 8, with 14 bases in between. The CDR3 sequence: CASSLVGGKEGYTF. The DNA of the CDR3 is TGTGCCAGCAGCTTAGTTGGGGGGAAAGAAGGCTACACCTTC. The whole variable domain, filled in from reference TRBV7-8 and TRBJ1-2, reads GAGVSQSPRYKVAKRGQDVALRCDPISGHVSLFWYQQALGQGPEFLTYFQNEAQLDKSGLPSDRFFAERPEGSVSTLKIQRTQQEDSAVYLCASSLVGGKEGYTFGSGTRLTVV.

The chain is built from TRBV6-5 and TRBJ1-6; 7 bases fit TRBD1. Germline assignment: CDR1 MNHEY and CDR2 SVGAGI. The CDR3 runs to 12 residues. V gave up 10 bases and J gave up 6 bases; unmatched junction bases: 3. As DNA, the CDR3 is TGTGCCACCAGGGGGACTAATTCACCCCTCCACTTT. This translates into CATRGTNSPLHF.

The chain combines TRBV20-1 with TRBJ2-7, with 11 bases matching TRBD2. With 6 bases clipped from V and 2 bases from J, the junction kept 6 bases outside the gene matches. The CDR3 contains 14 residues. Germline-derived CDR1 and CDR2 are DFQATT and SNEGSKA (reference sequence). The CDR3 coding sequence is TGCAGTGCCACGGGACTAGCGGACCCCTACGAGCAGTACTTC. Translation: CSATGLADPYEQYF.